This T cell receptor beta chain was sequenced during a study of cytomegalovirus exposure and HLA in healthy donors. As for the study in general: Membership in the Caucasian-associated ancestry cluster was found for about four fifths of nearly 400 genotyped donors.

The CDR3 has 13 amino acids. The ends lost 4 bases at V and 6 bases at J; junction bases unmatched: 4. CDR1 and CDR2 (germline): SGHNT, YENEEA. Regarding this clone: Antigen specificity is unknown.

The PCR ran on 60 Vbeta and 13 Jbeta primers. Sequencing was performed with immunoSEQ multiplex PCR; in TCRdb, only in-frame clones are kept and a portion is missing. The top ten clones hold just under 2% of a sample with 55,000 to 70,000 clones, roughly 85% of them seen once. Findings and caveats of the study: The listing of some 170 TCR beta chains classed them as cytomegalovirus-associated. Sequencing depth roughly uniform across donors was assumed in presence/absence analyses. As a later analysis showed, several of the most significant clusters appeared to be linked to common viral pathogens.

Sequenced: PBMCs. This receptor was taken from a woman aged 30 to 39 in good health and CMV-seronegative. This chain links TRBV11-3 with TRBJ1-2, with 8 bases fitting TRBD1. The CDR3 bases are TGTGCCAGCAGCTACTTGACAGGGGATGGCTACACCTTC. This codes for CASSYLTGDGYTF.